The clone carrying this T cell receptor (beta chain) was counted only a few times. The antigen is undetermined. This sample is drawn from a study of T-cell memory formation after mild COVID-19. Study details: Most TCR clusters belonged to a single donor. General study results and limits: Clones that shrank (day 15 to 85) were balanced CD4/CD8, whereas later expanders leaned CD4+.

CDR1 is MGHRA, CDR2 YSYEKL, per germline. The CDR3 extends over 14 amino acids. Trimming cost V 2 bases and J 4 bases, with 11 bases left between them. Barcoded TCR alpha and TCR beta cDNA libraries with UMIs came from 5'RACE using constant-segment primers. TCRdb fed the 5' RACE reads into MiXCR, producing one record per CDR3 protein. The sample lists 70,000 to 100,000 distinct CDR3 sequences; about 15% were seen once. The chain recombines TRBV4-1 with TRBJ1-1, with D perhaps matching TRBD1 (6 bases). The sample comprised PBMCs or a T cell subset sorted from them (not recorded which). This clonotype originated in a man between 18 and 35 years old who had mild COVID-19 (a few samples of this study predate the infection). Cell type and time point are not known. Written as DNA, the CDR3 is TGCGCCAGCAGCCAATCGGGGGCCGGCACTGAAGCTTTCTTT. It translates to CASSQSGAGTEAFF.